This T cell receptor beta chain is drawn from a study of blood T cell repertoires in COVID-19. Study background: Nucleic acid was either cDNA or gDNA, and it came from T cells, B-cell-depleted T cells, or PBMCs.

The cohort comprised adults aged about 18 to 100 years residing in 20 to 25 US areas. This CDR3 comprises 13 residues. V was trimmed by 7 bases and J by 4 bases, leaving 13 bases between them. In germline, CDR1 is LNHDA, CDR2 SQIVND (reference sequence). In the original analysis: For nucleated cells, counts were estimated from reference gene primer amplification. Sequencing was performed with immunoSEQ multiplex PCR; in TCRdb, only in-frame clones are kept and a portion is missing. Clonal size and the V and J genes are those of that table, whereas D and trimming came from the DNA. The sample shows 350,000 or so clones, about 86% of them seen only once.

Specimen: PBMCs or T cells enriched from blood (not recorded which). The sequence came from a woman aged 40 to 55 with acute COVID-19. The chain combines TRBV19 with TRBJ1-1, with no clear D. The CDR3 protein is CASNPIGGTEAFF. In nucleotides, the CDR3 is TGTGCCAGTAACCCTATCGGAGGCACTGAAGCTTTCTTT.